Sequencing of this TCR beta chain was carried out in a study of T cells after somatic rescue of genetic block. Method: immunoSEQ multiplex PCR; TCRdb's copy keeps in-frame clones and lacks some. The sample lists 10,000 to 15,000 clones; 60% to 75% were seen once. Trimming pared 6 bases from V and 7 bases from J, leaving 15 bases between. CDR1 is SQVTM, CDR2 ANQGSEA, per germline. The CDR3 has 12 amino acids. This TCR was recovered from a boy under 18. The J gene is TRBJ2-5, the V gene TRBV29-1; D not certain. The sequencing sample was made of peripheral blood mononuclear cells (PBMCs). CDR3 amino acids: CSVLDSDLTQYF. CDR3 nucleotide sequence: TGCAGCGTCCTCGACTCCGACTTGACCCAGTACTTC.